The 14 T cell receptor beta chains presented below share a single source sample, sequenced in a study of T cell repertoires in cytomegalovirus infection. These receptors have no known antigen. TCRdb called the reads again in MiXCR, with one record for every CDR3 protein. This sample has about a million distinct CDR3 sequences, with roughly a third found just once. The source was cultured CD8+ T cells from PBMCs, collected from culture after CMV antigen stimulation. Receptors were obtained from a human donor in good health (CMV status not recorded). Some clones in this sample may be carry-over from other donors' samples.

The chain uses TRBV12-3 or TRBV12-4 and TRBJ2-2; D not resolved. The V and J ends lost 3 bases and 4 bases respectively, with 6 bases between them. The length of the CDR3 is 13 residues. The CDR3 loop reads CASSFRSTGELFF. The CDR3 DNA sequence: TGTGCCAGCAGTTTCAGGTCCACCGGGGAGCTGTTTTTT.

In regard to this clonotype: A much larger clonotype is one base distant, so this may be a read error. The CDR3 loop is CASNYRGPNPEAFF. The CDR3, as DNA: TGTGCCAGTAATTACAGGGGACCGAACCCTGAAGCTTTCTTT. V is TRBV19 and J is TRBJ1-1, with 7 nucleotides matching TRBD1. Germline-derived CDR1 and CDR2 are LNHDA and SQIVND (reference sequence). CDR3 length: 14 residues.

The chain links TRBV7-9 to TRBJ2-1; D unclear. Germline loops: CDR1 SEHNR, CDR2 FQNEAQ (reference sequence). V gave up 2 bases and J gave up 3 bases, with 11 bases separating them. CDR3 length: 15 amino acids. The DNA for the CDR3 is TGTGCCAGCAGCTTACCAGCAATTCGCTACAATGAGCAGTTCTTC. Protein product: CASSLPAIRYNEQFF.

DNA for the CDR3: TGTGCCAGCAGTTTAGGGGGGCCGCACGCAGATACGCAGTATTTT. It is translated as CASSLGGPHADTQYF. V usage is TRBV27 and J usage is TRBJ2-3; D tentatively reads TRBD1 or TRBD2 (6 bases each). This CDR3 is 15 amino acids long. Trimming took off 2 bases at V and 4 bases at J, with 13 bases between the two ends. CDR1 and CDR2 from the germline V gene are MNHEY and SMNVEV (reference sequence).

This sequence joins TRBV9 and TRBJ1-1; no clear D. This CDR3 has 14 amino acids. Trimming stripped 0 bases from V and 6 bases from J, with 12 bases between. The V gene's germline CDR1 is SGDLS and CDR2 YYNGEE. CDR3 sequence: CASSVDSSQPEAFF. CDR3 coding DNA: TGTGCCAGCAGCGTAGACTCGTCGCAGCCTGAAGCTTTCTTT.

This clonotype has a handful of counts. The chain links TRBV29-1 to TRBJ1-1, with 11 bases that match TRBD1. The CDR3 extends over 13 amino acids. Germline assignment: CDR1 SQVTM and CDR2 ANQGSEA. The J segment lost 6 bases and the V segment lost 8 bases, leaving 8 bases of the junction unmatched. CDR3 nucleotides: TGCAGCCACCGGGACAGGGGGAGCCCTGAAGCTTTCTTT. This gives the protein CSHRDRGSPEAFF. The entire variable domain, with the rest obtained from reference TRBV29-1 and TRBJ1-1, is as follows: SAVISQKPSRDICQRGTSLTIQCQVDSQVTMMFWYRQQPGQSLTLIATANQGSEATYESGFVIDKFPISRPNLTFSTLTVSNMSPEDSSIYLCSHRDRGSPEAFFGQGTRLTVV.

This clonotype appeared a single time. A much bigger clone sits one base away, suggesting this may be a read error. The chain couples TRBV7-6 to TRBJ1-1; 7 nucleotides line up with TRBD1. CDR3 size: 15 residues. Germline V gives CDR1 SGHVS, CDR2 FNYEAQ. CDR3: CTSSLRDSVNTEAFF. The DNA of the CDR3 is TGTACCAGCAGCTTACGGGACAGTGTGAACACTGAAGCTTTCTTT.

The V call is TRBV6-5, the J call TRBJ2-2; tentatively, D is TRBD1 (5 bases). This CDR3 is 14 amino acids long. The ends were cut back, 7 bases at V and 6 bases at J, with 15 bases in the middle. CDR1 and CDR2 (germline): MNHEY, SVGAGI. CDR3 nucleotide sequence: TGTGCCAGCACCCAACAGGTCGGCCCCGGGGAGCTGTTTTTT. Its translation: CASTQQVGPGELFF.

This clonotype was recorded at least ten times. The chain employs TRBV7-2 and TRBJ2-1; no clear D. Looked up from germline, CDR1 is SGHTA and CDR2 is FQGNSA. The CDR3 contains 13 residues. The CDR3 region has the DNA TGTGCGGAGCGCACAAGCTCCTACAATGAGCAGTTCTTC. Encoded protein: CAERTSSYNEQFF. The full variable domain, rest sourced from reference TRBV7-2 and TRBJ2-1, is GAGVSQSPSNKVTEKGKDVELRCDPISGHTALYWYRQSLGQGLEFLIYFQGNSAPDKSGLPSDRFSAERTGGSVSTLTIQRTQQEDSAVYLCAERTSSYNEQFFGPGTRLTVL.

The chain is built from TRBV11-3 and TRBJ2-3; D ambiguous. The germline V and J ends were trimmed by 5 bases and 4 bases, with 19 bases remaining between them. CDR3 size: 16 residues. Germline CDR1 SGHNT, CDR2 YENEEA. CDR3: CASSHIDSDGPDTQYF. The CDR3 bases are TGTGCCAGCAGCCACATAGACTCGGATGGACCAGATACGCAGTATTTT.

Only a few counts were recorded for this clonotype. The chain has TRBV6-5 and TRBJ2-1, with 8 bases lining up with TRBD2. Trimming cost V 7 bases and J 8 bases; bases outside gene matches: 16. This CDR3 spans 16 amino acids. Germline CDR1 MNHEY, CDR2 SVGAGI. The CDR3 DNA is TGTGCCAGCACTCTCGGGGGGGGCCGAGAATTCGATGAGCAGTTCTTC. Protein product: CASTLGGGREFDEQFF.

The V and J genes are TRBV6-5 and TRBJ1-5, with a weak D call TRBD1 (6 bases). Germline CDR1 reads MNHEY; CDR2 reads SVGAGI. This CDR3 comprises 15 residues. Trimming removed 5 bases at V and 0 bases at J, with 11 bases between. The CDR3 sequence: CASSEGGLSNQPQHF. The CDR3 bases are TGTGCCAGCAGTGAAGGGGGTCTTAGCAATCAGCCCCAGCATTTT.

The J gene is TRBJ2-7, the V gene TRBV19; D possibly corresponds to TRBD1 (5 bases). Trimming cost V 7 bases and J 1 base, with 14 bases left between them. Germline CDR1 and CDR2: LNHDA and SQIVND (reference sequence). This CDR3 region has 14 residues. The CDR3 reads CASTPVAGSYEQYF. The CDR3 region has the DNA TGTGCCAGTACCCCGGTTGCAGGGTCCTACGAGCAGTACTTC.

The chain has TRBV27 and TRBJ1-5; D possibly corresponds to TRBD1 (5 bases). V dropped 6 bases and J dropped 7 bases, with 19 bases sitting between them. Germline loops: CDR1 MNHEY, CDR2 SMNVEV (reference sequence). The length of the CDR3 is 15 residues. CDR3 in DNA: TGTGCCAGCAGCTCACTTGGGGGGATGTTGCAGCCCCAGCATTTT. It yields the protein CASSSLGGMLQPQHF.